The clone carrying this T cell receptor (beta chain) showed up many times. The second PCR ran about 6 to 12 cycles with a sample-barcoded 5' primer and J-beta primers. One entry per CDR3 protein, called by TCRdb with MiXCR from the 5' RACE reads. Here the sample spans around 870,000 distinct CDR3 sequences, around 26% being singletons. Per germline, CDR1 SGHVS and CDR2 FQNEAQ. The CDR3 runs 17 residues. V gave up 2 bases and J gave up 2 bases; unmatched junction bases: 5. The data are from a study of blood T cells in healthy people across ages. This sequence joins TRBV7-8 and TRBJ2-1, with 11 bases identical to TRBD2. This sequence originates from a woman of 80 years or more in good health. Sequenced: blood. The CDR3 DNA follows: TGTGCCAGCAGCTTACGCCCTAGCGGGGGGACCTACAATGAGCAGTTCTTC. This encodes CASSLRPSGGTYNEQFF.